The following is a TCR beta chain sequence with its context. The junction departs from the called germline gene at one end, perhaps through a read error. Germline CDR1 is MGHRA and CDR2 is YSYEKL. This CDR3 region has 16 residues. Per the study methods: Filtering differed because ImmunoSEQ produced junction-only sequences that carried no quality scores. Sequenced by immunoSEQ multiplex PCR; TCRdb stores in-frame clones only, minus some. For V, J and clone size, that table is used; D and trimming come from the DNA. In the table there are 740,000 or so clones, 60% to 75% of which are singletons. The entry originates in a study of shared clonotypes between healthy human individuals.

Sequencing was performed on memory CD4+ T cells sorted from blood. Documented subset: CD45RA-negative fraction. The V and J genes are TRBV4-1 and TRBJ2-6; no clear D. This receptor was obtained from a woman aged 25-40 years in good health. The CDR3 nucleotides read TGCGCCAACAGCCAAGTGGCTAGGGCTGGGGCCAACGTCCTGACTTTC. It is translated as CANSQVARAGANVLTF.